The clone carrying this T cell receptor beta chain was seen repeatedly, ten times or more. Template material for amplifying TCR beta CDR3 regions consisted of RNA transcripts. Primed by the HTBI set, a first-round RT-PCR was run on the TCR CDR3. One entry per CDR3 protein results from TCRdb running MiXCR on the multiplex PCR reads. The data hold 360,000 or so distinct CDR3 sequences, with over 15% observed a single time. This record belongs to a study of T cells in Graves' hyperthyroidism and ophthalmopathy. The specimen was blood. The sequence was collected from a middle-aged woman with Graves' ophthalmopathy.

CDR3 DNA sequence: TGTGCCTGGAGTGTACGACTATCCTACGAGCAGTACTTC. Residues: CAWSVRLSYEQYF. The J gene is TRBJ2-7, the V gene TRBV30; possible D gene TRBD2, 5 bases. The CDR3 sequence is 13 residues long. The V end lost 0 bases, the J end lost 1 base, and 7 bases lay between the germline ends. CDR1 is GTSNPN and CDR2 is SVGIG in the germline V gene (reference sequence).